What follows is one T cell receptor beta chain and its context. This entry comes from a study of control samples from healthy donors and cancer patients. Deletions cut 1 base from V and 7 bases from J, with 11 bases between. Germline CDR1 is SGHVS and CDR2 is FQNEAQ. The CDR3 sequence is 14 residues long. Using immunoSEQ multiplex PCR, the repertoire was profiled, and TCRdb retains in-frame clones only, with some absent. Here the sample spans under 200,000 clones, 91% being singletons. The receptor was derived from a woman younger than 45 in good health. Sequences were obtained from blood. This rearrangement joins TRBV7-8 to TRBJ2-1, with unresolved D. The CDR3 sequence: CASSLGGDKNEQFF. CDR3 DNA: TGTGCCAGCAGCTTAGGTGGGGATAAGAATGAGCAGTTCTTC.